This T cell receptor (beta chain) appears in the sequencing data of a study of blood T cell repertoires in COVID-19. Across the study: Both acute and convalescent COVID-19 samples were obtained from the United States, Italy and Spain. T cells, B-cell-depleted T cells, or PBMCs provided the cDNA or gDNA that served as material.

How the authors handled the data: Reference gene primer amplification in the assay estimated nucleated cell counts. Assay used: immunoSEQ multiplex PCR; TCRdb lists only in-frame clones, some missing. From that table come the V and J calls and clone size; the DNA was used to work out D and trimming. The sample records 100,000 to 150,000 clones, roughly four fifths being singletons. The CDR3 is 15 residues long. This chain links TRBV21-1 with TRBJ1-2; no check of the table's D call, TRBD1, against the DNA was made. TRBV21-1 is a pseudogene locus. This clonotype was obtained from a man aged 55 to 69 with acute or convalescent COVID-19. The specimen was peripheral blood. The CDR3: CASSREQGDGYGYTF. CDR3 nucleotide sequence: TGTGCCAGCAGCAGAGAACAGGGGGACGGCTATGGCTACACCTTC.